The 9 T cell receptor beta chains below were found in one sample sequenced in a study of blood T cell repertoires in COVID-19. Measured with immunoSEQ multiplex PCR; TCRdb has only the in-frame clones, and not every one. The data contain about 250,000 clones, 88% of them singletons. The sequencing sample was made of PBMCs or T cells enriched from blood (not recorded which). These receptor sequences come from a woman aged 45 to 65 who had recovered from COVID-19.

This clone was observed a single time. The chain joins TRBV6-2 or TRBV6-3 to TRBJ2-2; 9 bases line up with TRBD2. V shed 6 bases, J shed 5 bases, and the junction held 7 bases outside the gene matches. The CDR3 is 15 amino acids. Germline V gene lookup returns CDR1 MNHEY and CDR2 SVGEGT. This CDR3 reads CASSPGGLATGELFF. The CDR3 nucleotides are TGTGCCAGCAGCCCGGGAGGACTAGCGACCGGGGAGCTGTTTTTT.

This clone has only one observation. The rearrangement joins TRBV7-3 to TRBJ2-1, with 8 bases fitting TRBD2. The germline V gene encodes CDR1 SGHTA and CDR2 FQGTGA. V dropped 1 base and J dropped 3; count of bases not matched to a gene: 2. The CDR3 is made up of 15 amino acids. CDR3 protein: CASSLKAGDYNEQFF. The DNA for the CDR3 is TGTGCCAGCAGCTTAAAAGCGGGAGACTACAATGAGCAGTTCTTC.

This chain joins TRBV11-2 and TRBJ2-1, with TRBD2 matching 14 bases. CDR3 length: 16 residues. V lost 5 bases and J lost 8; bases outside the gene matches: 8. The germline gives CDR1 SGHAT, CDR2 FQNNGV. For the CDR3, the DNA is TGTGCCAGCAGCCCTGGGACTAGCGGGGGTATGGATGAGCAGTTCTTC. Its protein product is CASSPGTSGGMDEQFF.

The chain links TRBV28 to TRBJ2-5, with D perhaps matching TRBD2 (7 bases). Per germline, CDR1 MDHEN and CDR2 SYDVKM. This CDR3 spans 15 amino acids. Trimming left V 7 bases short and J 4 bases short, with 19 bases between. The CDR3 is CASTSRGGKGETQYF. The DNA of the CDR3 is TGTGCCAGCACCTCAAGGGGGGGGAAGGGAGAGACCCAGTACTTC.

The CDR3 protein is CASSLYGGGPGDTQYF. The CDR3 bases are TGTGCCAGCAGCTTATATGGGGGAGGCCCCGGGGATACGCAGTATTTT. This chain connects TRBV7-2 to TRBJ2-3, with D possibly being TRBD2 (6 bases). The germline CDR1 and CDR2 sequences are SGHTA and FQGNSA. The CDR3 sequence is 16 residues long. With 2 bases removed from V and 6 bases from J, the gap between germline ends came to 18 bases.

This clone showed up just a few times. The rearrangement links TRBV18 to TRBJ2-7; weak D call: TRBD1 (5 bases). The CDR3 is made up of 16 amino acids. Per the germline V gene, CDR1 is KGHSH and CDR2 is LQKENI. V was pared by 2 bases and J by 5 bases, with 19 bases between. The CDR3 DNA reads as TGTGCCAGCTCACCATCCCCGCCAGGGAATTTCCACGAGCAGTACTTC. Residues: CASSPSPPGNFHEQYF. The entire variable domain, with the rest obtained from reference TRBV18 and TRBJ2-7, is as follows: NAGVMQNPRHLVRRRGQEARLRCSPMKGHSHVYWYRQLPEEGLKFMVYLQKENIIDESGMPKERFSAEFPKEGPSILRIQQVVRGDSAAYFCASSPSPPGNFHEQYFGPGTRLTVT.

The V and J genes are TRBV3-1 (or the pseudogene TRBV3-2) and TRBJ2-1; 9 bases align to TRBD2. This CDR3 contains 14 residues. CDR1 LGHDT and CDR2 YNNKEL come from the germline V gene (reference sequence). Unmatched junction bases numbered 6, after V lost 6 bases and J lost 6 bases. CDR3 DNA sequence: TGTGCCAGCAGACTGGGTAGCGGGAGCAATGAGCAGTTCTTC. It is translated as CASRLGSGSNEQFF.

The chain carries TRBV28 and TRBJ1-3, with D unclear. CDR1 is MDHEN, CDR2 SYDVKM, per germline. V was cut by 5 bases and J by 1 base, with 12 bases left in between. The CDR3 loop spans 15 amino acids. This chain's CDR3 is CASSPPGHSGNTIYF. Here the CDR3 DNA reads TGTGCCAGCAGTCCCCCCGGTCATTCTGGAAACACCATATATTTT.

The chain employs TRBV19 and TRBJ2-7, with TRBD2 as a possible D gene (6 bases). V lost 4 bases and J 3 bases, leaving 16 bases between the germline ends. The CDR3 is 15 residues long. Germline CDR1 LNHDA, CDR2 SQIVND (reference sequence). The CDR3 sequence is CASSTNTAGSYEQYF. The DNA of the CDR3 is TGTGCCAGTAGTACGAACACAGCCGGGAGCTACGAGCAGTACTTC. Based on the CDR3 plus reference TRBV19 and TRBJ2-7, the full variable domain is DGGITQSPKYLFRKEGQNVTLSCEQNLNHDAMYWYRQDPGQGLRLIYYSQIVNDFQKGDIAEGYSVSREKKESFPLTVTSAQKNPTAFYLCASSTNTAGSYEQYFGPGTRLTVT.